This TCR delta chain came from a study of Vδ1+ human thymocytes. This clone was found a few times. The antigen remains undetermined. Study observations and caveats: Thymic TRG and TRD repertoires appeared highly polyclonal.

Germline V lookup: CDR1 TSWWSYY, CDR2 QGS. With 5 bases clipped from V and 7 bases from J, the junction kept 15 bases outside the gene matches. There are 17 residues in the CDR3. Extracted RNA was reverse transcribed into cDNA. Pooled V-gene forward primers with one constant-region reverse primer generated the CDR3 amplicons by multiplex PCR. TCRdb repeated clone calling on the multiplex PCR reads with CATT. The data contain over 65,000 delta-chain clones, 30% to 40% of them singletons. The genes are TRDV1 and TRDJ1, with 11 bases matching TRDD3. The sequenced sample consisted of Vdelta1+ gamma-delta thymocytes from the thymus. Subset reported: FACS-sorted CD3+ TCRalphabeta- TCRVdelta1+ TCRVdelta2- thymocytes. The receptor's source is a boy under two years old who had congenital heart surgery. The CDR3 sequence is CALGILPTMGDTLKLIF. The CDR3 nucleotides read TGTGCTCTTGGGATCCTTCCTACCATGGGGGATACGCTTAAACTCATCTTT.